This is a list of T cell receptor beta chains from one sample in a study of tumor-infiltrating lymphocytes in oesophageal squamous cell carcinoma. MiXCR, run by TCRdb on the PCR reads, gives a single entry per CDR3 protein. The data contain about 21,000 distinct CDR3 sequences, more than 40% of them singletons. Material for sequencing was normal esophageal tissue next to the tumor. The receptors were gathered from a male donor with esophageal squamous cell carcinoma. CDR3s include the opening cysteine and the closing phenylalanine or tryptophan. Each record gives: clone size, V gene, J gene, D gene, CDR3 DNA, CDR3 protein. D genes are given only for firm matches. The size field is filled for only some rows; it gives once, few, many or a size class.

medium-sized	TRBV5-1	TRBJ2-1	-	TGCGCCAGCAGCATGACGAGGGACTCCTACAATGAGCAGTTCTTC	CASSMTRDSYNEQFF
many	TRBV6-5	TRBJ1-2	-	TGTGCCAGCAGTTACTTGGGGGGCGCGCGGGGCTACACCTTC	CASSYLGGARGYTF
-	TRBV7-3	TRBJ2-1	-	TGTGCCAGCAGCCCCATCGTCGCTGTCCCGGGTGAGCAGTTCTTC	CASSPIVAVPGEQFF
-	TRBV11-1	TRBJ1-5	-	TGTGCCAGCTCGGAGATGAGCAATCAGCCCCAGCATTTT	CASSEMSNQPQHF
many	TRBV12-3/TRBV12-4	TRBJ1-5	-	TGTGCCAGCAGCCCCGGAGGCAATCAGCCCCAGCATTTT	CASSPGGNQPQHF
-	TRBV6-9	TRBJ2-1	-	TGTGCCAGCAGCAAGGCCGGTGGAGCGGCCAACTACAATGAGCAGTTCTTC	CASSKAGGAANYNEQFF
many	TRBV11-2	TRBJ2-7	-	TGTGCCAGCAACCCGCGGTTAGGCTACGAGCAGTACTTC	CASNPRLGYEQYF
-	TRBV12-3/TRBV12-4	TRBJ2-7	-	TGTGCCAGCAGTTTAGCCGGTGGGGGACAAACCTACGAGCAGTACTTC	CASSLAGGGQTYEQYF
many	TRBV5-1	TRBJ2-1	TRBD2	TGCGCCAGCAGCCCGGGACTAGCGGGAAACAATGAGCAGTTCTTC	CASSPGLAGNNEQFF
few	TRBV11-3	TRBJ2-7	-	TGTGCCAGCAGCTTGGATCCACAGGACGGAGCGTACGAGCAGTACTTC	CASSLDPQDGAYEQYF
many	TRBV5-6	TRBJ1-2	TRBD1	TGTGCCAGCAGGTTAGGACAGGGGAGAGACTATGGCTACACCTTC	CASRLGQGRDYGYTF
medium-sized	TRBV7-3	TRBJ2-3	TRBD2	TGTGCCAGCAGCGCGGGACTAGCGGGGGATACGCAGTATTTT	CASSAGLAGDTQYF
-	TRBV7-9	TRBJ2-1	-	TGTGCCAGCGACAATGCCCCTAGCAGCTCCTACGAGCAGTTCTTC	CASDNAPSSSYEQFF
many	TRBV6-6	TRBJ2-1	-	TGTGCCAGCAGTTACGGCGCGAAAGAGCAGTTCTTC	CASSYGAKEQFF
-	TRBV6-6	TRBJ1-5	-	TGTGCCAGCAGTTACAGGGAGGGAGATCAGCCCCAGCATTTT	CASSYREGDQPQHF
many	TRBV10-1	TRBJ2-3	-	TGCGCCAGCAGGCTACCGGGTGGCGGGGACAGCACAGATACGCAGTATTTT	CASRLPGGGDSTDTQYF
-	TRBV18	TRBJ2-7	TRBD2	TGTGCCAGCTCACGGACTAGCGGGAGTGCTTACGAGCAGTACTTC	CASSRTSGSAYEQYF
-	TRBV11-2	TRBJ2-7	-	TGTGCCAGCAGCTTAGTTCAGGGTTACGAGCAGTACTTC	CASSLVQGYEQYF
-	TRBV7-2	TRBJ1-1	-	TGTGCCAGCAGCTTGTCCCCCAGCACTGAAGCTTTCTTT	CASSLSPSTEAFF
many	TRBV27	TRBJ2-7	-	TGTGCCAGCAGTTTAAGGCTGAATTACGAGCAGTACTTC	CASSLRLNYEQYF
medium-sized	TRBV5-1	TRBJ2-3	-	TGCGCCAGCAGCTTGGGTTCAGGGGCAGATACGCAGTATTTT	CASSLGSGADTQYF
many	TRBV28	TRBJ2-1	-	TGTGCCAGCAGTTTGACCGGGGCCAACTACAATGAGCAGTTCTTC	CASSLTGANYNEQFF
-	TRBV11-2	TRBJ1-2	TRBD1	TGTGCCAGCAGCACGAGACAGGGAAACTATGGCTACACCTTC	CASSTRQGNYGYTF
medium-sized	TRBV7-3	TRBJ2-2	-	TGTGCCAGCAGCCCGTTCAATGGGGCCGGGGAGCTGTTTTTT	CASSPFNGAGELFF
many	TRBV28	TRBJ1-2	TRBD1	TGTGCCAGCAGTACTACAGGGGGTGGCTACACCTTC	CASSTTGGGYTF
once	TRBV14	TRBJ2-7	-	TGTGCCAGCAGCCAAGGGGGGGCACGCGAGCAGTACTTC	CASSQGGAREQYF
-	TRBV20-1	TRBJ2-7	TRBD2	TGCAGTGCTGGATCTAGCGGGAGTCTTTACGAGCAGTACTTC	CSAGSSGSLYEQYF
-	TRBV19	TRBJ2-4	-	TGTGCCAGTAGTATGAACGGGTTACAAAACATTCAGTACTTC	CASSMNGLQNIQYF
medium-sized	TRBV11-2	TRBJ2-7	-	TGTGCCAGCAGCTTAGCCCAGGGGTTTGCCTACGAGCAGTACTTC	CASSLAQGFAYEQYF
once	TRBV28	TRBJ1-4	-	TGTGCCAGCAGTTTGGTCGGAAGGAATGAAAAACTGTTTTTT	CASSLVGRNEKLFF
-	TRBV7-7	TRBJ2-7	-	TGTGCTAGCAGCTTAGATACGGGGTACGAGCAGTACTTC	CASSLDTGYEQYF
-	TRBV15	TRBJ2-3	-	TGTGCCACCAGCAGAGCTCTTTCCGGATCTAGCACAGATACGCAGTATTTT	CATSRALSGSSTDTQYF
-	TRBV7-2	TRBJ1-1	TRBD1	TGTGCCAGCAGCCAACTGGGACAGCTTAACACTGAAGCTTTCTTT	CASSQLGQLNTEAFF
-	TRBV7-9	TRBJ1-2	-	TGTGCCAGCAGCGTCGACAGCCGTGGAGACTATGGCTACACCTTC	CASSVDSRGDYGYTF
many	TRBV2	TRBJ2-7	TRBD1	TGTGCCAGCAGTCCTAGCCGGGACAGGGGGCAAGAGCAGTACTTC	CASSPSRDRGQEQYF
-	TRBV7-3	TRBJ2-3	-	TGTGCCAGCAGCTTAGTGGGGGGAGATACGCAGTATTTT	CASSLVGGDTQYF
few	TRBV19	TRBJ1-2	-	TGTGCCAGTAGTATTTTGTTGGGGCAGAGCCATGGCTACACCTTC	CASSILLGQSHGYTF
many	TRBV11-3	TRBJ2-3	-	TGTGCCAGCAGCTTTGCCGGGACTCATAGCTCTAGCACAGATACGCAGTATTTT	CASSFAGTHSSSTDTQYF
many	TRBV28	TRBJ1-1	-	TGTGCCAGCAGTTTGGGTAAGAACACTGAAGCTTTCTTT	CASSLGKNTEAFF
-	TRBV7-9	TRBJ1-1	-	TGTGCCAGCAGACCGGACAGTCCAACGTCTCGTGCTTTCTTT	CASRPDSPTSRAFF
many	TRBV7-3	TRBJ1-3	-	TGTGCCAGCAGCCTAAAGCCCCCGGGGGCAGGTGGAAACACCATATATTTT	CASSLKPPGAGGNTIYF
-	TRBV11-2	TRBJ2-2	TRBD2	TGTGCCAGCAGCCAAGGGGAAGCGTCCGGGAGGTTAAACACCGGGGAGCTGTTTTTT	CASSQGEASGRLNTGELFF
-	TRBV7-9	TRBJ2-7	-	TGTGCCAGCAGCTTATCCCTAGACTACGAGCAGTACTTC	CASSLSLDYEQYF
few	TRBV12-3/TRBV12-4	TRBJ2-2	TRBD2	TGTGCCAGCAGTTCCCCGCTAGCGGGAGGCCACACCGGGGAGCTGTTTTTT	CASSSPLAGGHTGELFF
many	TRBV27	TRBJ2-1	-	TGTGCCAGCAGTTTCGCGGGATCCTACAATGAGCAGTTCTTC	CASSFAGSYNEQFF
medium-sized	TRBV7-8	TRBJ2-5	-	TGTGCCAGCACTAGAGGGCGGGAGACCCAGTACTTC	CASTRGRETQYF
many	TRBV7-6	TRBJ2-5	-	TGTGCCAGCAGCCCCCGGGAGCAAGAGACCCAGTACTTC	CASSPREQETQYF
-	TRBV7-4	TRBJ2-7	-	TGTGCCAGCAGCTTGACGGATTCACCCCTCCACTTC	CASSLTDSPLHF
-	TRBV28	TRBJ2-1	-	TGTGCCAGCAGTCCCCTCTACAATGAGCAGTTCTTC	CASSPLYNEQFF
-	TRBV7-3	TRBJ2-5	-	TGTGCCAGCAGCTTTGGGTTAGGTGTACGGCAAGAGACCCAGTACTTC	CASSFGLGVRQETQYF
medium-sized	TRBV24-1	TRBJ2-1	TRBD2	TGTGCCACCAGTGACCCCGGGACTAGCTATGAGCAGTTCTTC	CATSDPGTSYEQFF
-	TRBV10-1	TRBJ2-1	TRBD1	TGCGCCAGCAGTACGGCGGACAGGTACAATGAGCAGTTCTTC	CASSTADRYNEQFF
-	TRBV28	TRBJ2-7	TRBD1	TGTGCCAGCAGTTCTCCGGGACAGTCCCGTCCCTACGAGCAGTACTTC	CASSSPGQSRPYEQYF